The rows below give T cell receptor beta chains drawn from one sample of a study of cytomegalovirus exposure and HLA in healthy donors. Here immunoSEQ multiplex PCR was the method, and the copy in TCRdb shows in-frame clones only, minus some. The table records tens of thousands of clones, roughly four fifths of them present only once. Sequencing was done on a sample of PBMCs. These receptors were taken from a man aged 50 or older in good health and CMV-seronegative. The CDR3 runs from the conserved cysteine through the conserved F or W. The D gene is left open where the match is weak. Size is omitted from some rows. Given values are once, few, many or a class for expanded clones.

>.|TRBV7-9|once|TRBJ1-1
TGTGCCAGCAGCCAATATAAGAGCTCTGAAGCTTTCTTT
CASSQYKSSEAFF
>.|TRBV19|once|TRBJ1-5
TGTGCCAGTACCCATAGCTTTGGGCAGCCCCAGCATTTT
CASTHSFGQPQHF
>TRBD2|TRBV4-3|once|TRBJ2-2
TGCGCCAGCAGCCGGGGACTAGTTTCCGGGGAGCTGTTTTTT
CASSRGLVSGELFF
>TRBD2|TRBV5-4|.|TRBJ2-1
TGTGCCAGCAGCTCACTAGCGAAACCGAACAATGAGCAGTTCTTC
CASSSLAKPNNEQFF
>TRBD2|TRBV7-7|.|TRBJ2-1
TGTGCTAGCAGCTTAGCGGGGGGGGCTGTCAATGAGCAGTTCTTC
CASSLAGGAVNEQFF
>TRBD1|TRBV9|.|TRBJ1-1
TGTGCCAGCAGCCAAGACAGGGGGCTCGCTTTCTTT
CASSQDRGLAFF
>.|TRBV9|.|TRBJ2-1
TGTGCCAGCAGCGTGGGAGGAGGGTGGGGTGAGCAGTTCTTC
CASSVGGGWGEQFF
>TRBD1|TRBV5-8|once|TRBJ2-4
TGTGCCAGCAGTCCAGGGGGTTCGGGCAAAAACATTCAGTACTTC
CASSPGGSGKNIQYF
>.|TRBV15|few|TRBJ1-5
TGTGCCACCAGCAGCCAGGTTGGTCAGCCCCAGCATTTT
CATSSQVGQPQHF
>.|TRBV5-6|.|TRBJ1-5
TGTGCCAGCAGCTCCACCGGGACACCCCTTCAGCCCCAGCATTTT
CASSSTGTPLQPQHF
>.|TRBV5-1|.|TRBJ1-3
TGCGCCAGCAGCTTGGACAGTGTTGGAAACACCATATATTTT
CASSLDSVGNTIYF
>.|TRBV6-1|few|TRBJ1-4
TGTGCCAGCAGTGAAGCGAAAAGGGGTAATGAAAAACTGTTTTTT
CASSEAKRGNEKLFF
>.|TRBV5-6|.|TRBJ2-4
TGTGCCAGCAGCTTGAGGCAGGGGGCCAAAAACATTCAGTACTTC
CASSLRQGAKNIQYF
>.|TRBV10-2|once|TRBJ2-3
TGCGCCAGCACCAGAGGGACAGATACGCAGTATTTT
CASTRGTDTQYF
>.|TRBV4-3|.|TRBJ1-5
TGCGCCAGCAGCCAAGATAGCACAGGTAATCAGCCCCAGCATTTT
CASSQDSTGNQPQHF
>TRBD1|TRBV30|.|TRBJ2-4
TGTGCCTGGAGTGTCTTATCAGGGGGTACTGCCAAAAACATTCAGTACTTC
CAWSVLSGGTAKNIQYF
>.|TRBV11-3|.|TRBJ2-7
TGTGCCAGCAGCTTAGGGACTCAGGTGGGCCAGTCCTACGAGCAGTACTTC
CASSLGTQVGQSYEQYF
>TRBD1|TRBV29-1|.|TRBJ1-2
TGCAGCGCCGAGGACAGGGGGGATTATGGCTACACCTTC
CSAEDRGDYGYTF
>.|TRBV5-4|.|TRBJ2-7
TGTGCCAGCAGCTTATCAGGGGGGTACGAGCAGTACTTC
CASSLSGGYEQYF
>TRBD2|TRBV9|.|TRBJ2-1
TGTGCCAGCAGCGTGTCAAGCGGGGCGTACAATGAGCAGTTCTTC
CASSVSSGAYNEQFF
>TRBD1|TRBV7-9|once|TRBJ1-1
TGTGCCAGCAGCCGATCAGGGGGCTCTAACACTGAAGCTTTCTTT
CASSRSGGSNTEAFF
>.|TRBV6-6|.|TRBJ1-2
TGTGCCAGCAGTCCCAGGGTGGAGAGTGCCTATGGCTACACCTTC
CASSPRVESAYGYTF
>TRBD1|TRBV2|once|TRBJ1-5
TGTGCCAGCAGTGAAGGTGTGGGACAGGGTACTCAGCCCCAGCATTTT
CASSEGVGQGTQPQHF
>.|TRBV21-1|few|TRBJ2-7
TGTGCCAGCAGCGAGCCTTCAGTCCGGAGCTCCTACGAGCAGTACTTC
CASSEPSVRSSYEQYF
>.|TRBV18|few|TRBJ2-5
TGTGCCAGCTCAACGGGACTTCAAGAGACCCAGTACTTC
CASSTGLQETQYF
>.|TRBV10-3|.|TRBJ2-3
TGTGCCATCAGTGGGGGTAGGGGAACAGATACGCAGTATTTT
CAISGGRGTDTQYF
>.|TRBV27|.|TRBJ1-5
TGTGCCAGCAGGAGGGGGGGGCCCAATCAGCCCCAGCATTTT
CASRRGGPNQPQHF
>TRBD1|TRBV7-8|.|TRBJ1-6
TGTGCCAGCAGTTGGCTTCAGACAGGGAATTCACCCCTCCACTTT
CASSWLQTGNSPLHF
>.|TRBV19|once|TRBJ1-5
TGTGCCAGTAGTAAAGAGAGCTATAGCAATCAGCCCCAGCATTTT
CASSKESYSNQPQHF
>.|TRBV19|few|TRBJ1-1
TGTGCCAGTAGTATTTCAGAGAACACTGAAGCTTTCTTT
CASSISENTEAFF
>TRBD2|TRBV6-5|.|TRBJ2-7
TGTGCCAGCAGCCCCGGGACTAGCGACTACGAGCAGTACTTC
CASSPGTSDYEQYF
>.|TRBV7-2|.|TRBJ1-5
TGTGCCAGCAGCTTTAGGGGCGGACAGCCCCAGCATTTT
CASSFRGGQPQHF
>.|TRBV7-7|.|TRBJ2-7
TGTGCTAGCAGCTTAGGGGCAGGGGCGGTCTACGAGCAGTACTTC
CASSLGAGAVYEQYF
>.|TRBV10-1|.|TRBJ2-1
TGCGCCAGCAGCGTGCGGGGACCCTACAATGAGCAGTTCTTC
CASSVRGPYNEQFF
>TRBD1|TRBV5-1|.|TRBJ1-4
TGCGCCAGCAGCTTGCGCGAGGGGGCGGGTGAAAAACTGTTTTTT
CASSLREGAGEKLFF
>TRBD1|TRBV5-1|few|TRBJ2-7
TGCGCCAGCAGCTTGGCGGGACAGGGGGCTTCCTACGAGCAGTACTTC
CASSLAGQGASYEQYF
>.|TRBV2|.|TRBJ2-7
TGTGCCAGCAGTGAAGCTAGGGGAACCGAGCAGTACTTC
CASSEARGTEQYF
>.|TRBV7-9|.|TRBJ1-1
TGTGCCAGCAGCCCCCAGGACACTGAAGCTTTCTTT
CASSPQDTEAFF
>.|TRBV12-5|.|TRBJ1-5
TGTGCTAGTACAAGTGGCAATCAGCCCCAGCATTTT
CASTSGNQPQHF
>TRBD2|TRBV6-5|.|TRBJ2-3
TGTGCCAGCAGTTACTCGTCGGGGGGGCTCTCAGATACGCAGTATTTT
CASSYSSGGLSDTQYF
>.|TRBV19|.|TRBJ1-1
TGTGCCAGTAGTATAGAGCTGCTATCCTACACTGAAGCTTTCTTT
CASSIELLSYTEAFF
>.|TRBV6-5|.|TRBJ1-2
TGTGCCAGCAGGACGAGACACCTCTATGGCTACACCTTC
CASRTRHLYGYTF
>TRBD1|TRBV30|.|TRBJ2-5
TGTGCCTGGGAACAGGGGGCGGAGACCCAGTACTTC
CAWEQGAETQYF
>TRBD1|TRBV19|.|TRBJ1-5
TGTGCCAGTCAGGGACAGGGGACCTCTAGCAATCAGCCCCAGCATTTT
CASQGQGTSSNQPQHF